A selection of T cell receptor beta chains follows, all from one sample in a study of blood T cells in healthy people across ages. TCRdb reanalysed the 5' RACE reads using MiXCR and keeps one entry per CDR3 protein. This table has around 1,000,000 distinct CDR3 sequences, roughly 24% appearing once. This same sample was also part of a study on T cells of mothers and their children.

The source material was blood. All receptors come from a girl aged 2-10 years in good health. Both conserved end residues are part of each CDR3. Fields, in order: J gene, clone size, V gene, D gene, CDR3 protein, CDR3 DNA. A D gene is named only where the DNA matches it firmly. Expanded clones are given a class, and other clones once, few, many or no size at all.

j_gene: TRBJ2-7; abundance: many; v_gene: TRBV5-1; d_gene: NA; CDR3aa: CASSLAPTYEQYF; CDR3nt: TGTGCCAGCAGCTTAGCCCCGACCTACGAGCAGTACTTC
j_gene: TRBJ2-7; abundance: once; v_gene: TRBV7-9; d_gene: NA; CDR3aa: CASSSAGTGEQYF; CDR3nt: TGTGCCAGCAGCTCTGCAGGGACGGGCGAGCAGTACTTC
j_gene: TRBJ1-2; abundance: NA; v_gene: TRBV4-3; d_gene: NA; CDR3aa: CASSQDGAHYGYTF; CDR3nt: TGCGCCAGCAGCCAAGATGGGGCGCACTATGGCTACACCTTC
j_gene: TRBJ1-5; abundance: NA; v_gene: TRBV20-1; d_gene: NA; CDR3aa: CSAGSGGLKDQPQHF; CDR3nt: TGCAGTGCCGGGTCTGGCGGGCTCAAAGATCAGCCCCAGCATTTT
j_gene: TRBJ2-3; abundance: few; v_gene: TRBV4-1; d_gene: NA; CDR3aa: CASSQRTIGNTDTQYF; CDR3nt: TGCGCCAGCAGCCAAAGGACTATCGGGAACACAGATACGCAGTATTTT
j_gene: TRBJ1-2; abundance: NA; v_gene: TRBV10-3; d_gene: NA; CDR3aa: CAVSDIGGNGYTF; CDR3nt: TGTGCCGTCAGTGATATAGGAGGGAATGGCTACACCTTC
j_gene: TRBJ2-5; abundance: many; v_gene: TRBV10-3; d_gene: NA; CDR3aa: CAIGEELETQYF; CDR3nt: TGTGCCATCGGAGAAGAGCTGGAGACCCAGTACTTC
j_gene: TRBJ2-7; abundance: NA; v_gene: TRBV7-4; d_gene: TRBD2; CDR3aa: CASSFDFSSGSIYEQYF; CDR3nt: TGTGCCAGCAGCTTCGATTTTTCTAGCGGGAGTATTTACGAGCAGTACTTC
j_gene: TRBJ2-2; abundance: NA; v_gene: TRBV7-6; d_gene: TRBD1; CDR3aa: CASSPNRPGQPFPGELFF; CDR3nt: TGTGCCAGCAGCCCAAATCGTCCGGGACAGCCGTTCCCCGGGGAGCTGTTTTTT
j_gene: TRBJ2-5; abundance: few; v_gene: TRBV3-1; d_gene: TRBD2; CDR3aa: CASSHSGLAGAETQYF; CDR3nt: TGTGCCAGCAGCCACTCTGGACTAGCGGGAGCAGAGACCCAGTACTTC
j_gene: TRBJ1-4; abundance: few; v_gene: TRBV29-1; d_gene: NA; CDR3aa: CSALDGGEKLFF; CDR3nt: TGCAGCGCCCTTGACGGGGGTGAAAAACTGTTTTTT
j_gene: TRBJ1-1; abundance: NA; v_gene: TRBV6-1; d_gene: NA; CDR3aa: CASRPLEGTEAFF; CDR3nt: TGTGCCAGCAGACCGTTGGAGGGGACTGAAGCTTTCTTT
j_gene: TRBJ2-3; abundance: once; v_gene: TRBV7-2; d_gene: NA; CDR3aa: CASSAQGFLDTQYF; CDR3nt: TGTGCCAGCAGCGCACAGGGTTTTTTGGATACGCAGTATTTT